Below, 28 T cell receptor beta chains from the same sample are listed, as sequenced in a study of CXCR3-negative and CXCR3-positive naive CD8 T cells. Overall study findings and caveats: Greater hydrophobicity was found in TRB CDR3s of CXCR3-positive naive cells than of CXCR3-negative naive cells.

All TRB cDNA libraries came from 5' RACE performed with UMI labels. Reanalyzing the 5' RACE reads, TCRdb keeps one entry per CDR3 protein, without DNA. This sample contains tens of thousands of distinct CDR3 sequences. The antigens these receptors bind are not known. Sample: naive CXCR3+ CD8+ T cells from blood. Subset described: CD45RO-CCR7+CD27+CD95- naive CD8+ T cells expressing CXCR3 (TNR3+). The receptor source for this set is a human donor in good health. Some clones in this sample may be carry-over from other donors' samples.

V and J are TRBV5-1 and TRBJ2-3. In germline, CDR1 is SGHRS, CDR2 YFSETQ. The CDR3 length is 15 residues. The CDR3 here is CASRLDGDFTDTQYF.

This chain uses TRBV3-1 with TRBJ1-2. In germline, CDR1 is LGHDT, CDR2 YNNKEL (reference sequence). The CDR3 contains 11 residues. This CDR3 reads CASSHRHGYTF.

This chain connects TRBV24-1 to TRBJ2-3. The CDR3 extends over 14 amino acids. Germline assignment: CDR1 KGHDR and CDR2 SFDVKD. The CDR3 region is CATSDLQDPDTQYF.

The rearrangement links TRBV7-3 to TRBJ2-2; TCRdb selects TRBD2, and the lack of DNA leaves this call unchecked. The germline gives CDR1 SGHTA, CDR2 FQGTGA. CDR3 length: 16 residues. The CDR3 is CASSFLAGGFTGELFF.

The chain uses TRBV15 and TRBJ1-3. The CDR3 contains 15 residues. CDR1 and CDR2 from the germline V gene are LNHNV and YYDKDF (reference sequence). CDR3 amino acids: CATSRVESSGNTIYF.

The chain carries TRBV12-3 or TRBV12-4 and TRBJ2-3; TCRdb gives TRBD2 as the D gene, but with no DNA this cannot be confirmed. CDR3 length: 15 amino acids. CDR3 amino acids: CASSSGGPLAATQYF.

The chain's CDR3 is CASSLVLFEQFF. The chain uses TRBV7-2 and TRBJ2-1. Germline V CDR1 and CDR2: SGHTA, FQGNSA. The CDR3 is made up of 12 amino acids.

The rearrangement links TRBV10-1 to TRBJ1-5; no DNA is available, so the TRBD1 call from TCRdb remains unchecked. This CDR3 is built from 14 residues. CDR1 and CDR2 from the germline V gene are WNHNN and SYGVQD (reference sequence). The CDR3 sequence: CASSEAKGDQPQHF.

The genes are TRBV6-5 and TRBJ2-3. This CDR3 contains 14 residues. Germline V gives CDR1 MNHEY, CDR2 SVGAGI. The CDR3 loop reads CASRNKGGTDTQNF.

The chain links TRBV29-1 to TRBJ2-3. Germline V gives CDR1 SQVTM, CDR2 ANQGSEA. The CDR3 has 13 amino acids. CDR3 sequence reads: CSVSMSGTDTQYF.

The CDR3 here is CASSQDSRNQPQHF. This chain uses TRBV4-3 with TRBJ1-5; the TRBD1 assignment by TCRdb is unverifiable without DNA. Germline loops: CDR1 LGHNA, CDR2 YSLEER. The CDR3 is made up of 14 amino acids.

J is TRBJ1-4 and V is TRBV7-2; TCRdb indicates TRBD1, and absent DNA this call remains unverified. This CDR3 comprises 14 residues. From germline, CDR1 is SGHTA and CDR2 FQGNSA. The CDR3 reads CASSFTGTNEKLFF. The variable domain in full, completed from reference TRBV7-2 and TRBJ1-4, reads GAGVSQSPSNKVTEKGKDVELRCDPISGHTALYWYRQSLGQGLEFLIYFQGNSAPDKSGLPSDRFSAERTGGSVSTLTIQRTQQEDSAVYLCASSFTGTNEKLFFGSGTQLSVL.

The chain recombines TRBV4-3 with TRBJ2-5; TCRdb indicates TRBD1, and absent DNA this call remains unverified. The CDR3 is made up of 13 amino acids. Germline V gives CDR1 LGHNA, CDR2 YSLEER. This CDR3 is CASSQQGAETQYF.

The CDR3 protein is CASSGQTYEQYF. The rearrangement uses TRBV18 and TRBJ2-7; TCRdb selects TRBD1, and the lack of DNA leaves this call unchecked. The CDR3 length is 12 residues. Per germline, CDR1 KGHSH and CDR2 LQKENI.

The chain employs TRBV27 and TRBJ2-1; the TCRdb D gene call, TRBD2, has no DNA to confirm it. This CDR3 is 14 amino acids long. Germline V gene sequence: CDR1 MNHEY, CDR2 SMNVEV (reference sequence). The CDR3 here is CASSGTSSYNEQFF.

J is TRBJ2-1 and V is TRBV5-6; without DNA, the TCRdb call of TRBD1 cannot be checked. Germline V gives CDR1 SGHDT, CDR2 YYEEEE. This CDR3 has 16 amino acids. The CDR3 loop is CASSLGRSGRMNEQFF. Full variable domain (outside the CDR3, taken from reference TRBV5-6 and TRBJ2-1): DAGVTQSPTHLIKTRGQQVTLRCSPKSGHDTVSWYQQALGQGPQFIFQYYEEEERQRGNFPDRFSGHQFPNYSSELNVNALLLGDSALYLCASSLGRSGRMNEQFFGPGTRLTVL.

V and J are TRBV7-2 and TRBJ2-3; TCRdb's D gene call, TRBD2, goes unchecked for lack of DNA. Germline V lookup: CDR1 SGHTA, CDR2 FQGNSA. CDR3 length: 15 residues. CDR3 amino acids: CASSLLAGITDTQYF. Full variable domain (outside the CDR3, taken from reference TRBV7-2 and TRBJ2-3): GAGVSQSPSNKVTEKGKDVELRCDPISGHTALYWYRQSLGQGLEFLIYFQGNSAPDKSGLPSDRFSAERTGGSVSTLTIQRTQQEDSAVYLCASSLLAGITDTQYFGPGTRLTVL.

The chain links TRBV24-1 to TRBJ1-1. Germline V lookup: CDR1 KGHDR, CDR2 SFDVKD. The CDR3 has 11 residues. The CDR3 sequence: CATRDHTEAFF.

V gene TRBV5-5 combines with J gene TRBJ2-1; TCRdb outputs TRBD1, but without DNA this stays unchecked. Looked up from germline, CDR1 is SGHKS and CDR2 is YYEKEE (reference sequence). CDR3 size: 15 residues. The CDR3 region is CASSSGTGDYNEQFF.

The chain is built from TRBV20-1 and TRBJ1-1; TCRdb reports TRBD1, a call that lacks DNA to check it against. Germline-derived CDR1 and CDR2 are DFQATT and SNEGSKA (reference sequence). This CDR3 has 13 residues. The CDR3 sequence is CSARDRENTEAFF.

V and J are TRBV4-1 and TRBJ2-5. Germline CDR1 and CDR2: MGHRA and YSYEKL. CDR3 size: 15 residues. The CDR3 loop reads CASSQASYLAETQYF.

The chain has TRBV7-2 and TRBJ2-2; TCRdb reports TRBD1, a call that lacks DNA to check it against. Germline V CDR1 and CDR2: SGHTA, FQGNSA. CDR3 length: 16 residues. CDR3 loop: CASSAFPGQGTGELFF.

The V gene is TRBV29-1, the J gene TRBJ1-2; the D call of TRBD1 rests on TCRdb alone, since no DNA is present to check it. This CDR3 region has 11 residues. Looked up from germline, CDR1 is SQVTM and CDR2 is ANQGSEA. CDR3 region: CSVEGGDGYTF. Full variable domain (remainder filled in from reference TRBV29-1 and TRBJ1-2): SAVISQKPSRDICQRGTSLTIQCQVDSQVTMMFWYRQQPGQSLTLIATANQGSEATYESGFVIDKFPISRPNLTFSTLTVSNMSPEDSSIYLCSVEGGDGYTFGSGTRLTVV.

The chain combines TRBV29-1 with TRBJ2-7; absent DNA, TCRdb's TRBD1 call cannot be checked. CDR1 is SQVTM, CDR2 ANQGSEA, per germline. This CDR3 contains 16 residues. CDR3 region: CSVEDRVTGYSYEQYF.

The chain uses TRBV28 and TRBJ2-3; TCRdb returns TRBD2, unconfirmable since there is no DNA. The CDR3 covers 19 residues. Per germline, CDR1 MDHEN and CDR2 SYDVKM. The CDR3 sequence is CASSLGAGGPVELTDTQYF.

The rearrangement links TRBV29-1 to TRBJ1-2; TCRdb's D call, TRBD1, is unchecked because there is no DNA. The germline CDR1 and CDR2 sequences are SQVTM and ANQGSEA. This CDR3 region has 13 residues. The CDR3 spells CSVVETGDYGYTF.

The gene calls are TRBV5-1 and TRBJ2-3; TCRdb lists TRBD2, though no DNA is available to test this call. Germline V gene sequence: CDR1 SGHRS, CDR2 YFSETQ. The CDR3 loop spans 13 amino acids. The chain's CDR3 is CASSGGTFDTQYF.

V gene TRBV7-9 combines with J gene TRBJ2-7; TCRdb proposes TRBD1, but this gene call is untestable without DNA. The germline V gene has CDR1 SEHNR and CDR2 FQNEAQ (reference sequence). This CDR3 region has 16 residues. CDR3 loop: CASSSMTGGYAYEQYF.